The clone carrying this T cell receptor beta chain was recorded only once. Its antigen remains unidentified. This specimen belongs to a study of cytomegalovirus exposure and HLA in healthy donors. Study at large: It was reported in a later analysis that the approximately 110 validation repertoires used the same platform as the approximately 690 first-cohort repertoires. Overall study findings and caveats: Researchers counted around 160 TCR beta chains as cytomegalovirus-associated. Through in vitro validation, three CMV-associated chains were shown to be specific for CMV antigens.

From germline, CDR1 is LNHDA and CDR2 SQIVND (reference sequence). This CDR3 has 12 residues. The germline V and J ends were trimmed by 8 bases and 0 bases, with 7 bases remaining between them. The protocol was immunoSEQ multiplex PCR, while the TCRdb copy is restricted to in-frame clones and leaves out a portion. Of about 270,000 clones listed, about 86% are singletons. The sample taken for sequencing was PBMCs. This chain links TRBV19 with TRBJ1-2; D call uncertain. The receptor was derived from a woman between 18 and 29 years old in good health and CMV-seronegative. CDR3 in amino acids: CASVSANYGYTF. As DNA, the CDR3 is TGTGCCAGTGTTAGCGCTAACTATGGCTACACCTTC.